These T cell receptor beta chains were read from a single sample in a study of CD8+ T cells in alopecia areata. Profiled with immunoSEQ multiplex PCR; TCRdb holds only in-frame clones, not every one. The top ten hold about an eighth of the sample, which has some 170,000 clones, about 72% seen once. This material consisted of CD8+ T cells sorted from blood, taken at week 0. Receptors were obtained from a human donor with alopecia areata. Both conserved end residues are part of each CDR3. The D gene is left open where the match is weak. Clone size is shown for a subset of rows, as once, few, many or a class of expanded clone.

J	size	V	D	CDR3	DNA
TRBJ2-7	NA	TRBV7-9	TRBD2	CASSHDQRTSGDQQYF	TGTGCCAGCAGCCACGATCAGAGGACTAGCGGGGACCAGCAGTACTTC
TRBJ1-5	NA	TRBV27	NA	CASSEKSWSNQPQHF	TGTGCCAGCAGTGAGAAGAGTTGGAGCAATCAGCCCCAGCATTTT
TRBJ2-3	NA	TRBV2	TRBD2	CASSEARGISWGGYTDTQYF	TGTGCCAGCAGTGAAGCGCGAGGGATATCGTGGGGGGGATACACAGATACGCAGTATTTT
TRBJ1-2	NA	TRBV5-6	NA	CASSLGSDYGYTF	TGTGCCAGCAGCTTGGGGTCAGACTATGGCTACACCTTC
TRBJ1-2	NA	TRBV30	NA	CAWSIPYGYTF	TGTGCCTGGAGCATTCCTTATGGCTACACCTTC
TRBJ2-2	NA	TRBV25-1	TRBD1	CASSPDRVGAGELFF	TGTGCCAGCAGCCCGGACAGGGTAGGGGCCGGGGAGCTGTTTTTT
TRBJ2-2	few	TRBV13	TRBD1	CASSPRTGVTGELFF	TGTGCCAGCAGCCCCAGGACAGGGGTCACCGGGGAGCTGTTTTTT
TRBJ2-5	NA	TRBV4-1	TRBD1	CASSPHRGRRETQYF	TGCGCCAGCAGCCCGCACAGGGGGCGGCGAGAGACCCAGTACTTC
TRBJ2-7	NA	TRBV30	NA	CAWMATYEQYF	TGTGCCTGGATGGCAACCTACGAGCAGTACTTC
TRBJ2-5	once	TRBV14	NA	CASSQDRTRQETQYF	TGTGCCAGCAGCCAAGATAGGACGAGGCAAGAGACCCAGTACTTC
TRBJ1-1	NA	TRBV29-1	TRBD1	CSVETGGVDTEAFF	TGCAGCGTTGAAACAGGGGGTGTTGACACTGAAGCTTTCTTT
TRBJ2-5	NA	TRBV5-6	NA	CASSLASLLETQYF	TGTGCCAGCAGCTTGGCGTCGCTGCTGGAGACCCAGTACTTC
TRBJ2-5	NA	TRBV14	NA	CASSQVGGRGQETQYF	TGTGCCAGCAGCCAAGTTGGGGGCAGGGGCCAAGAGACCCAGTACTTC
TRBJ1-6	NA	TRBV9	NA	CASSVGVGNSPLHF	TGTGCCAGCAGCGTAGGTGTGGGGAATTCACCCCTCCACTTT
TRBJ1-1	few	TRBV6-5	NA	CASSYSGANTEAFF	TGTGCCAGCAGTTACTCGGGCGCGAACACTGAAGCTTTCTTT
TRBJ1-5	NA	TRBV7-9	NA	CASSLGGSPPQHF	TGTGCCAGCAGCTTAGGAGGGTCGCCGCCCCAGCATTTT
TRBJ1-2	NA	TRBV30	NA	CAWKEPAYGYTF	TGTGCCTGGAAAGAACCAGCTTATGGCTACACCTTC
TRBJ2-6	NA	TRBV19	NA	CASSPRAGTWGANVLTF	TGTGCCAGTAGTCCCCGGGCAGGGACTTGGGGGGCCAACGTCCTGACTTTC
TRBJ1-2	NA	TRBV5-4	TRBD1	CASSQEDRGSNYGYTF	TGTGCCAGCAGCCAAGAGGACAGGGGATCTAACTATGGCTACACCTTC
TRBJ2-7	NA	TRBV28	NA	CASSFPLQGRDEQYF	TGTGCCAGCAGTTTTCCCCTTCAGGGTAGGGACGAGCAGTACTTC
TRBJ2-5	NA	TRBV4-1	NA	CASSQHLGIQETQYF	TGCGCCAGCAGCCAACACCTAGGAATCCAAGAGACCCAGTACTTC
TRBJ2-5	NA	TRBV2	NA	CATIRDHQYF	TGTGCCACCATCCGGGACCACCAGTACTTC
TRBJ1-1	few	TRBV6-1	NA	CASRRNSDRNTEAFF	TGTGCCAGCAGACGTAACTCGGACAGGAACACTGAAGCTTTCTTT
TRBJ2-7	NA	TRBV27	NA	CASSPPSYEQYF	TGTGCCAGCAGTCCTCCCTCCTACGAGCAGTACTTC
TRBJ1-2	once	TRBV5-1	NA	CASSFGFGYGYTF	TGCGCCAGCAGCTTTGGTTTCGGGTATGGCTACACCTTC
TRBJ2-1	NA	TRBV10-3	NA	CAIKDSGDYNEQFF	TGTGCCATCAAGGATTCGGGAGATTACAATGAGCAGTTCTTC
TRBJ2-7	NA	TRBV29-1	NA	CSVVLQDNSYEQYF	TGCAGCGTTGTGCTTCAGGACAACTCCTACGAGCAGTACTTC
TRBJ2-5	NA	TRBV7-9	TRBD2	CASSSYGLAGETQYF	TGTGCCAGCAGCTCCTACGGACTAGCGGGGGAGACCCAGTACTTC
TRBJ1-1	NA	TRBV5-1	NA	CASRSGQSLTEAFF	TGCGCCAGCAGGTCAGGACAGTCGCTCACTGAAGCTTTCTTT
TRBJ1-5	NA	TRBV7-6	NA	CASSLGGGQPQHF	TGTGCCAGCAGCTTAGGTGGGGGTCAGCCCCAGCATTTT
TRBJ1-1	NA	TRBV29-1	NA	CSVGWGDFF	TGCAGCGTTGGATGGGGTGATTTCTTT
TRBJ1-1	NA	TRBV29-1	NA	CSVDPGQNTEAFF	TGCAGCGTTGACCCCGGACAGAACACTGAAGCTTTCTTT
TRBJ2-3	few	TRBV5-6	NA	CASAFGATDTQYF	TGTGCCAGTGCTTTCGGGGCGACAGATACGCAGTATTTT
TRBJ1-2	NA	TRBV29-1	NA	CSVEVNTPLSYGYTF	TGCAGCGTTGAAGTGAACACCCCCCTGAGCTATGGCTACACCTTC
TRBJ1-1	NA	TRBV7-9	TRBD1	CASSYQDRGTEAFF	TGTGCCAGCAGCTACCAGGACAGGGGCACTGAAGCTTTCTTT
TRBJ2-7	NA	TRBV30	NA	CASGTDYEQYF	TGTGCCTCGGGGACGGACTACGAGCAGTACTTC
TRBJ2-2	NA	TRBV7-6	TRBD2	CASSLAGENTGELFF	TGTGCCAGCAGCCTAGCGGGCGAGAACACCGGGGAGCTGTTTTTT
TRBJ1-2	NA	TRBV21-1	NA	CASSPTGTGHPRHGYTF	TGTGCCAGCAGTCCAACCGGGACAGGACATCCGCGGCATGGCTACACCTTC
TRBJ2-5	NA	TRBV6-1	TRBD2	CASSELDSGGPEETQYF	TGTGCCAGCAGTGAATTGGATAGCGGGGGACCGGAGGAGACCCAGTACTTC
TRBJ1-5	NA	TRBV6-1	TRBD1	CASSTDRGLNQPQHF	TGTGCCAGCAGTACGGACAGGGGGCTCAATCAGCCCCAGCATTTT
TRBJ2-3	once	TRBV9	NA	CASRGAGTDTQYF	TGTGCCAGCAGAGGCGCTGGCACAGATACGCAGTATTTT
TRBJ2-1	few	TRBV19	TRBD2	CASSIDGILAGGINEQFF	TGTGCCAGTAGTATAGATGGGATACTAGCGGGGGGAATCAATGAGCAGTTCTTC
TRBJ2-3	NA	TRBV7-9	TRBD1	CASSYEMDRGPTDTQYF	TGTGCCAGCAGCTATGAGATGGACAGGGGGCCCACAGATACGCAGTATTTT
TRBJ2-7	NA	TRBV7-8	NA	CASSLVPSPPEQYF	TGTGCCAGCAGCTTAGTCCCCTCTCCCCCCGAGCAGTACTTC
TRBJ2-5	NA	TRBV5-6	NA	CASSEGGETQYF	TGTGCCAGCAGTGAGGGAGGAGAGACCCAGTACTTC
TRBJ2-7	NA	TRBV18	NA	CASSPPDSWYEQYF	TGTGCCAGCTCACCACCCGACTCCTGGTACGAGCAGTACTTC
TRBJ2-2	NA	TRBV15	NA	CATYNTGELFF	TGTGCCACCTATAACACCGGGGAGCTGTTTTTT
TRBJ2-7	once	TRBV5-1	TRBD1	CASSLSEDRDSYEQYF	TGCGCCAGCAGCTTGTCCGAGGACAGGGATTCCTACGAGCAGTACTTC
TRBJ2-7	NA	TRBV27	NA	CASSLYLGTHAREQYF	TGTGCCAGCAGTTTATACCTCGGGACCCACGCTCGGGAGCAGTACTTC
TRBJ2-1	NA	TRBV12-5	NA	CASGQSGVSYNEQFF	TGTGCTAGTGGCCAGTCAGGGGTGTCCTACAATGAGCAGTTCTTC